This TCR beta chain was documented in a study of cytomegalovirus exposure and HLA in healthy donors. Study-level results: V- and J-gene trimming in TCR beta was tied to a missense DCLRE1C variant by an analysis performed later.

This clone was observed a handful of times. The antigen is not known. With 60 Vbeta and 13 Jbeta primers, the PCR was carried out. Authors' methods: Later analysis identified 80 million to 85 million unique TCR beta chains, roughly 11 million shared. Profiled with immunoSEQ multiplex PCR; TCRdb holds only in-frame clones, not every one. V and J calls and clone size come straight from that table; D and trimming were deduced from the DNA. The repertoire holds some 83,000 clones, with about 81% as singletons. V shed 4 bases and J 4 bases; nucleotides not matched to a gene: 7. The CDR3 is 17 residues long. Germline lookup yields CDR1 SGDLS and CDR2 YYNGEE.

This clonotype was obtained from a man aged 55-75 years in good health and CMV-seronegative. Sequencing was carried out using PBMCs. This rearrangement joins TRBV9 to TRBJ2-1, with 14 bases identical to TRBD2. The CDR3 sequence: CASSTQGLAGEYNEQFF. The CDR3 region has the DNA TGTGCCAGCAGCACACAGGGACTAGCGGGGGAGTACAATGAGCAGTTCTTC.